The source of this T cell receptor beta chain is a study of T-cell reconstitution after alpha-beta-depleted transplantation in children. This clonotype was counted ten times or more. J lost 3 bases, V lost 3 bases, and 9 bases had no gene match. The CDR3 covers 15 residues. The germline CDR1 and CDR2 sequences are SGHRS and YFSETQ. The authors prepared the TCRbeta library with unique molecular identifiers. TCRdb itself ran the PCR reads through MiXCR, one entry per CDR3 protein. The sample has some 280,000 distinct CDR3 sequences, approximately 9.6% seen once. This sequence was found in a human donor who donated a stem cell graft to a child with SCID. Material: PBMCs from the stem cell graft donor, obtained from the stem cell graft. J is TRBJ2-7 and V is TRBV5-1; 7 nucleotides align to TRBD1. The CDR3 DNA sequence: TGCGCCAGCAGCTCACAGACAGGGAGAAACTACGAGCAGTACTTC. This translates into CASSSQTGRNYEQYF.